Listed below are T cell receptor beta chains from one sample, sequenced in a study of blood T cell repertoires in COVID-19. Some clones are missing from TCRdb's copy, which holds only in-frame ones; the method was immunoSEQ multiplex PCR. The data show 220,000 or so clones, about 80% seen once. The specimen sequenced was PBMCs or T cells enriched from blood (not recorded which). The source of these receptors is a woman in her thirties or forties with acute COVID-19. The CDR3 runs from the conserved cysteine through the conserved F or W. The D gene is left open where the match is weak. Clone size is shown for a subset of rows, as once, few, many or a class of expanded clone.

abundance	j_gene	v_gene	d_gene	CDR3aa	CDR3nt
.	TRBJ1-6	TRBV4-1	.	CASSQPREDLHF	TGCGCCAGCAGCCAACCTAGGGAGGACCTCCACTTT
.	TRBJ2-1	TRBV6-5	TRBD2	CASRKRTSGDNEQFF	TGTGCCAGCCGAAAACGGACTAGCGGGGACAATGAGCAGTTCTTC
few	TRBJ1-1	TRBV9	.	CASSVQWEGTEAFF	TGTGCCAGCAGCGTTCAGTGGGAGGGCACTGAAGCTTTCTTT
.	TRBJ2-3	TRBV3-1/TRBV3-2	TRBD1	CASSRTGGTDTQYF	TGTGCCAGCAGCCGTACAGGGGGCACAGATACGCAGTATTTT
.	TRBJ1-5	TRBV4-3	TRBD1	CASSQQGDSQPQHF	TGCGCCAGCAGCCAACAGGGGGATAGTCAGCCCCAGCATTTT
.	TRBJ1-4	TRBV4-3	TRBD1	CASSPGTGGEKLFF	TGCGCCAGCAGTCCAGGGACAGGGGGAGAAAAACTGTTTTTT
.	TRBJ2-2	TRBV6-2/TRBV6-3	.	CASSYITGELFF	TGTGCCAGCAGTTATATCACCGGGGAGCTGTTTTTT
.	TRBJ1-2	TRBV4-1	TRBD1	CASSLQGAGRYGYTF	TGCGCCAGCAGCCTCCAGGGGGCTGGTAGGTATGGCTACACCTTC
once	TRBJ2-1	TRBV24-1	.	CATSDLPSGDSNNEQFF	TGTGCCACCAGTGATTTGCCTTCTGGGGACTCCAACAATGAGCAGTTCTTC
once	TRBJ2-3	TRBV6-4	TRBD1	CASSDGQGADTQYF	TGTGCCAGCAGTGACGGACAGGGGGCAGATACGCAGTATTTT
.	TRBJ2-5	TRBV30	.	CAWSGFAGETQYF	TGTGCCTGGAGTGGGTTCGCCGGAGAGACCCAGTACTTC
.	TRBJ2-6	TRBV28	.	CASTSGRSSGANVLTF	TGTGCCAGCACCTCGGGGAGGTCCTCTGGGGCCAACGTCCTGACTTTC
.	TRBJ1-4	TRBV2	.	CASSVAGAYEKLFF	TGTGCCAGCAGTGTGGCAGGGGCATATGAAAAACTGTTTTTT
.	TRBJ2-2	TRBV24-1	TRBD1	CATSVRQGNTGELFF	TGTGCCACCAGTGTCAGACAGGGTAACACCGGGGAGCTGTTTTTT
.	TRBJ2-3	TRBV10-3	.	CAISAGGSTDTQYF	TGTGCCATCAGTGCAGGCGGGAGCACAGATACGCAGTATTTT
.	TRBJ1-1	TRBV19	.	CASRGTLNTEAFF	TGTGCCAGTAGGGGGACATTGAACACTGAAGCTTTCTTT
once	TRBJ1-3	TRBV28	.	CASSLLLGNTIYF	TGTGCCAGCAGTTTATTACTGGGAAACACCATATATTTT
.	TRBJ1-1	TRBV10-3	.	CAISTGKGSGNTEAFF	TGTGCCATCAGTACAGGGAAGGGCTCAGGGAACACTGAAGCTTTCTTT
.	TRBJ1-6	TRBV7-9	.	CASSPSVIGGSPLHF	TGTGCCAGCAGCCCCTCGGTAATAGGAGGTTCACCCCTCCACTTT
.	TRBJ1-1	TRBV2	.	CASTRQDTEAFF	TGTGCCAGCACGAGACAAGACACTGAAGCTTTCTTT
.	TRBJ2-7	TRBV27	.	CASSLIAELSYEQYF	TGTGCCAGCAGTTTAATAGCGGAACTCTCCTACGAGCAGTACTTC
few	TRBJ1-3	TRBV5-6	.	CASSLRGIGNTIYF	TGTGCCAGCAGCCTTAGGGGGATCGGAAACACCATATATTTT
few	TRBJ1-2	TRBV5-4	.	CASSHEGAGVKDGYTF	TGTGCCAGCAGCCATGAAGGGGCAGGAGTGAAAGATGGCTACACCTTC
.	TRBJ2-3	TRBV9	.	CASSPLLGALVYDTQYF	TGTGCCAGCAGCCCTCTCTTGGGGGCCCTGGTTTATGATACGCAGTATTTT
.	TRBJ1-5	TRBV19	.	CASSQQSNQPQHF	TGTGCCAGTAGTCAACAATCCAATCAGCCCCAGCATTTT
.	TRBJ2-5	TRBV19	TRBD2	CASSGGLDEETQYF	TGTGCCAGTAGTGGGGGACTAGACGAAGAGACCCAGTACTTC
.	TRBJ1-2	TRBV5-5	.	CASSFGGNNYGYTF	TGTGCCAGCAGCTTTGGAGGAAATAACTATGGCTACACCTTC
.	TRBJ2-3	TRBV10-3	.	CAISGARGRGDDTDTQYF	TGTGCCATCAGTGGGGCGAGGGGGCGGGGAGACGACACAGATACGCAGTATTTT
once	TRBJ2-7	TRBV2	TRBD1	CASSGSSQGAHEQYF	TGTGCCAGCAGTGGGTCAAGTCAGGGGGCCCACGAGCAGTACTTC
.	TRBJ1-4	TRBV6-5	.	CASSADYLGEKLFF	TGTGCCAGCAGCGCAGATTACCTCGGGGAAAAACTGTTTTTT
once	TRBJ1-1	TRBV19	.	CASSIDKRGTEAFF	TGTGCCAGTAGTATAGACAAAAGGGGGACAGAAGCTTTCTTT
.	TRBJ2-2	TRBV5-1	TRBD2	CASRETSGVGELFF	TGCGCCAGCCGAGAAACTAGCGGGGTTGGGGAGCTGTTTTTT
once	TRBJ1-6	TRBV10-3	.	CAISESQAGHNSPLHF	TGTGCCATCAGTGAGTCGCAGGCAGGCCATAATTCACCCCTCCACTTT
few	TRBJ1-6	TRBV6-5	TRBD1	CAIQTGRLNSPLHF	TGTGCCATACAGACAGGGAGGCTCAATTCACCCCTCCACTTT
.	TRBJ2-1	TRBV10-1	TRBD2	CASSERSSGRDEQFF	TGCGCCAGCAGTGAGAGGAGTAGCGGGAGAGATGAGCAGTTCTTC